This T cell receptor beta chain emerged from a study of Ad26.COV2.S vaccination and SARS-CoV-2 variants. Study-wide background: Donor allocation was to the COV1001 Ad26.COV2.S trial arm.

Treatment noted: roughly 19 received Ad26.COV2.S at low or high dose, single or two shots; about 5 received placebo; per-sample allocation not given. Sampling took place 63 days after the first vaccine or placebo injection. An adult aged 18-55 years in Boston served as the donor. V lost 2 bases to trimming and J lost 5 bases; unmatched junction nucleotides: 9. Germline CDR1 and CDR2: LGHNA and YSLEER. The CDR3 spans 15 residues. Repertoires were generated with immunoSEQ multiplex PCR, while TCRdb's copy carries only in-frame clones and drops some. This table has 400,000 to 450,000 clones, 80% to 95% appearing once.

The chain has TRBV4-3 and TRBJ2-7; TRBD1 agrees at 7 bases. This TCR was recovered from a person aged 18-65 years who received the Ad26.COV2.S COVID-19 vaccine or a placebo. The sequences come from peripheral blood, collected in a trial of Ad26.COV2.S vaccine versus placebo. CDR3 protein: CASSQRQGLPHEQYF. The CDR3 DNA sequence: TGCGCCAGCAGCCAAAGACAGGGTCTACCGCACGAGCAGTACTTC.